This T cell receptor beta chain was identified during a study of control samples from healthy donors and cancer patients (dated by TCRdb to between 2020 and 2021). Receptor amplification or capture employed the immunoSEQ multiplex PCR assay. Imported from immuneACCESS, the table was reduced by TCRdb to in-frame sequences with V and J called. These copies leave out some clones; in studies compared against another copy, an unresolved V gene accounts for under half, and the cause of the remainder is not known. The sample table holds 25,000 to 30,000 clones, of which roughly nine tenths were seen once. Clones ranked in the top ten supply about 3.9% of the sample. As regards this clone: What this receptor recognizes is not known. Within one base of it there is no much larger clone, and no base qualities were kept.

This receptor was taken from a female donor with melanoma. Sequenced input: formalin-fixed, paraffin-embedded tissue.

The CDR3 reads as follows: CASSQQVDTEAFF. At the DNA level, the sequence is TGTGCCAGCAGCCAACAGGTTGACACTGAAGCTTTCTTT. The V gene is TRBV7-9 and the J gene is TRBJ1-1; the D region possibly corresponds to TRBD1 (5 bases align). The germline V gene (reference sequence) supplies CDR1 SEHNR and CDR2 FQNEAQ. From cysteine to phenylalanine, the CDR3 is 13 amino acids long. Solely the CDR3 DNA is kept, with 39 bases framed from the first base. Between the V and J ends, shortened by 5 bases and 3 bases respectively, the junction contains 10 bases.